This passage covers 10 T cell receptor beta chains from one sample sequenced in a study of cytomegalovirus exposure and HLA in healthy donors. Libraries were prepared by immunoSEQ multiplex PCR; TCRdb keeps only in-frame clonotypes and omits some of them. The sample lists some 150,000 clones, approximately 86% occurring once. Sequencing was performed on PBMCs. Receptors originate from a man aged 18 to 30 in good health and CMV-seropositive.

The V gene is TRBV2, the J gene TRBJ2-7; D might be TRBD2 (5 bases). CDR1 is SNHLY, CDR2 FYNNEI, per germline. The V end was cut by 10 bases, the J end by 6 bases, with 16 bases between. The length of the CDR3 is 12 residues. The CDR3 here is CATEGGAGEQYF. The CDR3, as DNA: TGTGCCACCGAGGGTGGAGCAGGCGAGCAGTACTTC.

V usage is TRBV4-1 and J usage is TRBJ2-1; 12 bases line up with TRBD2. The J segment lost 7 bases and the V segment lost 4 bases, leaving 11 bases of the junction unmatched. The CDR3 length is 17 residues. The germline V gene encodes CDR1 MGHRA and CDR2 YSYEKL. The CDR3 loop is CASSPQLTSGSWNEQFF. CDR3 coding DNA: TGCGCCAGCAGCCCCCAGCTGACTAGCGGGAGTTGGAATGAGCAGTTCTTC.

V usage is TRBV4-2 and J usage is TRBJ1-3; D may be TRBD1 (5 bases). V was shortened by 0 bases and J by 4 bases, with 10 bases between the two germline ends. The CDR3 is 15 amino acids. CDR1 and CDR2 (germline): LGHNA, YNFKEQ. The CDR3 DNA sequence: TGTGCCAGCAGCCAAGAGGCGGGGGAGGGAAACACCATATATTTT. Amino acid sequence: CASSQEAGEGNTIYF.

The chain joins TRBV30 to TRBJ2-5, with 7 bases matching TRBD2. Looked up from germline, CDR1 is GTSNPN and CDR2 is SVGIG (reference sequence). V shed 1 base, J shed 1 base, and the junction held 0 bases outside the gene matches. The CDR3 is made up of 13 amino acids. This chain's CDR3 is CAWSGGGQETQYF. The CDR3 region has the DNA TGTGCCTGGAGTGGCGGGGGCCAAGAGACCCAGTACTTC.

The chain joins TRBV6-1 to TRBJ1-5, with D perhaps matching TRBD1 (6 bases). CDR1 is MNHNS, CDR2 SASEGT, per germline. Trimming took 3 bases from V and 10 from J, leaving 13 bases between them. This CDR3 spans 13 amino acids. The CDR3: CASSDGTTIPQHF. The CDR3 DNA is TGTGCCAGCAGTGACGGGACAACTATACCCCAGCATTTT.

CDR3 in DNA: TGTGCCAGCAGCTTGGAGCAAACGGGGGAGACCCAGTACTTC. Amino acid sequence: CASSLEQTGETQYF. The V gene is TRBV5-6, the J gene TRBJ2-5; possible D gene TRBD2, 5 bases. V gave up 0 bases and J gave up 5 bases, with 11 bases separating them. The CDR3 totals 14 residues. Germline values: CDR1 SGHDT, CDR2 YYEEEE. Filled out from reference TRBV5-6 and TRBJ2-5, the complete variable domain reads DAGVTQSPTHLIKTRGQQVTLRCSPKSGHDTVSWYQQALGQGPQFIFQYYEEEERQRGNFPDRFSGHQFPNYSSELNVNALLLGDSALYLCASSLEQTGETQYFGPGTRLLVL.

The J gene is TRBJ2-2, the V gene TRBV6-1, with 7 bases lining up with TRBD2. This CDR3 has 15 residues. V dropped 0 bases and J dropped 6; count of bases not matched to a gene: 4. CDR1 MNHNS and CDR2 SASEGT come from the germline V gene. The CDR3 DNA follows: TGTGCCAGCAGTGAAGCAGTAGGGAGGGCCGGGGAGCTGTTTTTT. It specifies CASSEAVGRAGELFF.

CDR3 DNA: TGTGCCAGCAGCCTAGGGCGGGTCCCCGAGCAGTACTTC. Translating it yields CASSLGRVPEQYF. V is TRBV7-9 and J is TRBJ2-7, with D possibly being TRBD2 (5 bases). The CDR3 has 13 residues. The V and J ends lost 5 bases and 6 bases respectively, with 14 bases between them. Germline V lookup: CDR1 SEHNR, CDR2 FQNEAQ (reference sequence).

The chain has TRBV7-9 and TRBJ2-2; TRBD2 is a possible D gene (6 bases). This CDR3 spans 15 amino acids. Germline-derived CDR1 and CDR2 are SEHNR and FQNEAQ (reference sequence). V was shortened by 3 bases and J by 6 bases, with 14 bases between the two germline ends. CDR3 DNA sequence: TGTGCCAGCAGCTTGGGGGGTCCGAGGTCCGGGGAGCTGTTTTTT. Translation gives CASSLGGPRSGELFF.

J is TRBJ2-2 and V is TRBV6-5, with a weak D call TRBD1 (7 bases). Germline V CDR1 and CDR2: MNHEY, SVGAGI. Between the trimmed V and J ends, which lost 5 bases and 7 bases, there was a span of 17 bases. The CDR3 totals 15 residues. The CDR3 region is CASSGTGVRGGELFF. Here the CDR3 DNA reads TGTGCCAGCAGTGGTACAGGGGTGCGGGGCGGGGAGCTGTTTTTT.